The clone carrying this T cell receptor (beta chain) was seen a few times. These data belong to a study of early T cells in non-severe SARS-CoV-2 infection. This CDR3 is built from 15 residues. Germline assignment: CDR1 SGHKS and CDR2 YYEKEE (reference sequence). The trim removed 0 bases at V and 4 bases at J, leaving 4 bases unmatched. A single record per CDR3 protein comes from TCRdb applying MiXCR to the 5' RACE reads. The sample has roughly 29,000 distinct CDR3 sequences, roughly 4.5% seen once; the top ten hold about 6.5%. This TCR came from an adult who was a healthcare worker with PCR-confirmed SARS-CoV-2 infection or an uninfected control (not recorded which). Sequencing input: whole blood. The gene calls are TRBV5-5 and TRBJ2-7; 10 bases are a match to TRBD1. The CDR3 reads CASSLAPDRGYEQYF. The CDR3 region has the DNA TGTGCCAGCAGCTTGGCCCCGGACAGGGGGTACGAGCAGTACTTC.